This TCR beta chain appears in the sequencing data of a study of blood T cells in healthy people across ages. Broader study findings: Per million T cells, TCR beta diversity dropped about linearly as age rose.

The CDR3 has 13 residues. Trimming removed 1 base from V and 5 bases from J, with 8 bases in between. Germline CDR1 and CDR2: SEHNR and FQNEAQ (reference sequence). Extracted total RNA amounted to at least 5.5 micrograms for each sample. Primers used in a second PCR of about 6 to 11 cycles were a sample-barcoded 5' primer and a J-beta primer mix. A single record per CDR3 protein comes from TCRdb applying MiXCR to the 5' RACE reads. Among around 800,000 distinct CDR3 sequences listed, more than 25% were seen once. Remarks on this clonotype: Its antigen remains unknown.

These records were also assigned to another study, of T cells of mothers and their children.

The sequence came from a boy aged 10-17 years in good health. The sample was blood. V and J are TRBV7-9 and TRBJ2-5; D ambiguous. The CDR3 region has the DNA TGTGCCAGCAGCTTAGTCCACCCGGAGACCCAGTACTTC. Protein: CASSLVHPETQYF.